The 17 T cell receptor beta chains below were found in one sample sequenced in a study of CD8 T cells in ankylosing spondylitis. MiXCR, applied by TCRdb to the 5' RACE reads, yields one record per CDR3 protein. Of tens of thousands of distinct CDR3 sequences in the sample, approximately 30% were seen once. The specimen was blood, either unsorted or a sorted T cell fraction (not recorded which). These receptors were taken from a male donor with ankylosing spondylitis or in good health (not recorded which).

This chain uses TRBV6-5 with TRBJ2-7; TRBD2 might be the D (6 bases). Germline V gene data show CDR1 as MNHEY and CDR2 as SVGAGI. The CDR3 is 16 residues long. V was cut by 4 bases and J by 1 base, with 17 bases left in between. CDR3 sequence (DNA): TGTGCCAGCAGTTTGAGTAGCGGACGCAAATCCTACGAGCAGTACTTC. Its protein product is CASSLSSGRKSYEQYF.

A few counts support this clonotype. The junction does not match germline at one end; this may be a read error. The V and J genes are TRBV10-3 and TRBJ1-1, with D possibly being TRBD1 (5 bases). The germline V gene has CDR1 ENHRY and CDR2 SYGVKD. This CDR3 contains 12 residues. CDR3 bases: TGTGCCATCAGTGAGCCGGGGACTGGAGCTTTCTTT. Translated, it gives CAISEPGTGAFF.

The chain carries TRBV27 and TRBJ2-5; 10 bases are a match to TRBD2. The V segment lost 3 bases and the J segment 1 base; nucleotides outside the gene matches: 8. The CDR3 spans 17 residues. Per the germline V gene, CDR1 is MNHEY and CDR2 is SMNVEV (reference sequence). CDR3 residues: CASSFSGGTAFQETQYF. In nucleotides, the CDR3 is TGTGCCAGCAGTTTTAGCGGGGGGACCGCTTTCCAAGAGACCCAGTACTTC.

The chain joins TRBV9 to TRBJ2-1; TRBD2 agrees at 7 bases. CDR1 and CDR2 (germline): SGDLS, YYNGEE. The J segment lost 8 bases and the V segment lost 3 bases, leaving 14 bases of the junction unmatched. This CDR3 has 16 amino acids. This CDR3 is CASSATSLALGDEQFF. DNA of the CDR3: TGTGCCAGCAGCGCGACTAGCCTCGCCCTTGGGGATGAGCAGTTCTTC.

This clonotype was detected only a few times. The V and J genes are TRBV9 and TRBJ2-1, with D possibly matching TRBD2 (6 bases). CDR1 and CDR2 from the germline V gene are SGDLS and YYNGEE. This CDR3 spans 15 amino acids. V was shortened by 0 bases and J by 9 bases, with 16 bases between the two germline ends. This chain's CDR3 is CASSVVLTGVGEQFF. DNA of the CDR3: TGTGCCAGCAGCGTAGTGCTGACGGGAGTGGGTGAGCAGTTCTTC.

This clonotype was observed a handful of times. The rearrangement links TRBV7-9 to TRBJ1-1; D not resolved. The CDR3 is made up of 13 amino acids. The V gene's germline CDR1 is SEHNR and CDR2 FQNEAQ (reference sequence). The V end was cut by 0 bases, the J end by 1 base, with 3 bases between. CDR3 loop: CASSLAGNTEAFF. Written as DNA, the CDR3 is TGTGCCAGCAGCTTAGCAGGGAACACTGAAGCTTTCTTT.

Only a few counts were recorded for this clonotype. V usage is TRBV5-1 and J usage is TRBJ1-1; D is unresolved. Trimming shortened V by 4 bases and J by 7 bases, and 14 bases separated the two germline ends. This CDR3 has 13 amino acids. The germline V gene encodes CDR1 SGHRS and CDR2 YFSETQ. Here the CDR3 reads CASSQTSGLEAFF. The CDR3 bases are TGCGCCAGCAGCCAAACCTCAGGACTTGAAGCTTTCTTT.

In its sample, this clonotype was seen a few times. The rearrangement uses TRBV20-1 and TRBJ2-7; no clear D. The length of the CDR3 is 11 residues. CDR1 is DFQATT, CDR2 SNEGSKA, per germline (reference sequence). Trimming pared 6 bases from V and 6 bases from J, leaving 12 bases between. The CDR3 nucleotides read TGCAGTGCCCATCGGTCCAGCGAGCAGTACTTC. This translates into CSAHRSSEQYF.

This clonotype came up a few times. This chain connects TRBV7-9 to TRBJ1-1; D not certain. V dropped 1 base and J dropped 1 base, with 4 bases sitting between them. The CDR3 spans 13 residues. Per the germline V gene, CDR1 is SEHNR and CDR2 is FQNEAQ (reference sequence). Here the CDR3 DNA reads TGTGCCAGCAGCTTAGGGGAGAACACTGAAGCTTTCTTT. Translating gives CASSLGENTEAFF.

There are a few counts of this clonotype. V and J are TRBV6-1 and TRBJ2-7; D ambiguous. CDR3 length: 14 amino acids. Trimming shortened V by 6 bases and J by 7 bases, and 19 bases separated the two germline ends. Germline assignment: CDR1 MNHNS and CDR2 SASEGT. CDR3 in DNA: TGTGCCAGCAGCGCTGACCCACTAAGTAGGGAGCAGTACTTC. Translation: CASSADPLSREQYF.

The sample holds a few counts of this clonotype. V gene TRBV20-1 combines with J gene TRBJ1-2; 8 bases fit TRBD1. Unmatched junction bases numbered 4, after V lost 4 bases and J lost 3 bases. Germline V gives CDR1 DFQATT, CDR2 SNEGSKA (reference sequence). The CDR3 covers 13 residues. DNA of the CDR3: TGCAGTGCTACGACAGGGGTGGACTATGGCTACACCTTC. Translation: CSATTGVDYGYTF.

This chain uses TRBV20-1 with TRBJ2-3; a weak D match, TRBD1 (6 bases). CDR3 size: 14 residues. V was trimmed by 4 bases and J by 2 bases, leaving 13 bases between them. From germline, CDR1 is DFQATT and CDR2 SNEGSKA (reference sequence). The CDR3 loop reads CSANQQGNTDTQYF. The CDR3, as DNA: TGCAGTGCTAACCAGCAGGGGAACACAGATACGCAGTATTTT.

Of note for this clonotype: One junction end does not reproduce the germline sequence, and a read error may be involved. The V and J genes are TRBV12-3 or TRBV12-4 and TRBJ1-2; TRBD1 agrees at 7 bases. The CDR3 is made up of 13 amino acids. DNA of the CDR3: TGTGCCAGCAGCTTCGGAGGGGGCGTAGGCGACGCCTTC. Translation: CASSFGGGVGDAF.

CDR3 in amino acids: CASSVKGSTGGYEQYV. In DNA, the CDR3 is TGTGCCAGCAGCGTCAAGGGATCGACAGGGGGCTACGAGCAGTACGTC. The chain is built from TRBV6-1 and TRBJ2-7, with 9 bases fitting TRBD1. The CDR3 covers 16 residues. The V segment lost 6 bases and the J segment 3 bases; nucleotides outside the gene matches: 12. Germline CDR1 reads MNHNS; CDR2 reads SASEGT.

This clonotype was picked up a small number of times. The CDR3 DNA follows: TGTGCCAGCAGTTCGGGGACCCGTAGGGAGACCCAGTACTTC. Encoded protein: CASSSGTRRETQYF. This chain uses TRBV7-8 with TRBJ2-5; the D call may be TRBD1 or TRBD2 (5 bases each). The CDR3 covers 14 residues. V shed 6 bases and J shed 5 bases, with 16 bases lying between them. Germline-derived CDR1 and CDR2 are SGHVS and FQNEAQ.

Only a few counts were recorded for this clonotype. V is TRBV5-1 and J is TRBJ1-4; perhaps TRBD1 as D (6 bases). Trimming left V 0 bases short and J 7 bases short, with 13 bases between. The CDR3 totals 15 residues. Germline CDR1 reads SGHRS; CDR2 reads YFSETQ. The CDR3 is CASSLAGGQGEKLFF. In DNA form, the CDR3 reads TGCGCCAGCAGCTTGGCCGGGGGGCAGGGTGAAAAACTGTTTTTT.

This clonotype has just a few counts. The chain is built from TRBV20-1 and TRBJ2-1; no reliable D call. Germline loops: CDR1 DFQATT, CDR2 SNEGSKA (reference sequence). The V end was cut by 2 bases, the J end by 1 base, with 6 bases between. CDR3 length: 13 amino acids. The CDR3 region has the DNA TGCAGTGCTAGAAAACCTTCCTACAATGAGCAGTTCTTC. Its translation is CSARKPSYNEQFF.